Following are 10 T cell receptor beta chains from one sample sequenced in a study of PD-L1 blockade in urothelial cancer. Assay used: immunoSEQ multiplex PCR; TCRdb lists only in-frame clones, some missing. The table includes 70,000 to 75,000 clones, 80% to 90% detected once. Here the sequenced sample was PBMCs, taken around atezolizumab (anti-PD-L1) treatment. Source of these receptors: a man in his 70s with urothelial cancer.

The chain combines TRBV5-1 with TRBJ2-7; 7 bases are shared with TRBD2. The germline CDR1 and CDR2 sequences are SGHRS and YFSETQ. CDR3 length: 14 residues. V was clipped by 0 bases and J by 3 bases; unmatched bases: 3. The CDR3 nucleotides are TGCGCCAGCAGCTTGGCTGGGACTAACTACGAGCAGTACTTC. Protein product: CASSLAGTNYEQYF.

This clone was seen only a few times. The chain carries TRBV4-1 and TRBJ2-2, with 7 bases fitting TRBD2. The CDR3 is 14 amino acids. Germline lookup yields CDR1 MGHRA and CDR2 YSYEKL. The V gene end was trimmed by 4 bases and the J gene end by 2 bases; junction bases not matched to a gene: 1. CDR3 bases: TGCGCCAGCAGCCGGGGACTAAACACCGGGGAGCTGTTTTTT. This codes for CASSRGLNTGELFF.

This chain links TRBV5-5 with TRBJ2-7, with 11 bases fitting TRBD1. The V gene's germline CDR1 is SGHKS and CDR2 YYEKEE (reference sequence). This CDR3 region has 14 residues. With 2 bases clipped from V and 3 bases from J, the junction kept 1 base outside the gene matches. The CDR3 sequence is CASSLGTGGYEQYF. Written as DNA, the CDR3 is TGTGCCAGCAGCTTAGGGACAGGGGGCTACGAGCAGTACTTC.

This clone was found once. This rearrangement joins TRBV30 to TRBJ2-1; 10 bases fit TRBD1. Trimming at V came to 3 bases and at J to 6 bases, leaving 11 bases not matched to a gene. CDR3 size: 16 residues. The germline V gene encodes CDR1 GTSNPN and CDR2 SVGIG (reference sequence). The CDR3 protein is CAWRGLGQGLINEQFF. The CDR3 DNA follows: TGTGCCTGGAGGGGCCTGGGACAGGGGCTCATCAATGAGCAGTTCTTC.

V and J are TRBV2 and TRBJ2-7, with 7 bases matching TRBD2. The CDR3 contains 16 residues. Unmatched junction bases numbered 18, after V lost 8 bases and J lost 5 bases. CDR1 and CDR2 (germline): SNHLY, FYNNEI. The CDR3 DNA sequence: TGTGCCAGCCGGAGGAGGCGGGAGAATATCCTTGACGAGCAGTACTTC. Translation: CASRRRRENILDEQYF.

The genes are TRBV5-1 and TRBJ2-5; a possible D gene is TRBD2 (6 bases). The CDR3 is 15 residues long. Germline V gene data show CDR1 as SGHRS and CDR2 as YFSETQ. Deletions cut 3 bases from V and 4 bases from J, with 16 bases between. As DNA, the CDR3 is TGCGCCAGCAGCTCCGGACTGCGGGGCGGAGAGACCCAGTACTTC. Protein: CASSSGLRGGETQYF.

This chain connects TRBV25-1 to TRBJ1-1; the match to TRBD1 covers 7 bases. The CDR3 sequence is 13 residues long. V dropped 3 bases and J dropped 7; count of bases not matched to a gene: 5. Germline V gives CDR1 MGHDK, CDR2 SYGVNS. The CDR3 loop is CASSDPGGIEAFF. Written as DNA, the CDR3 is TGTGCCAGCAGTGACCCAGGGGGGATTGAAGCTTTCTTT.

The gene calls are TRBV5-6 and TRBJ1-3; TRBD1 matches 7 bases. The junction had 3 bases not matched to a gene; V was cut back by 3 bases and J by 0 bases. Germline CDR1 reads SGHDT; CDR2 reads YYEEEE. This CDR3 contains 15 residues. The CDR3 here is CASSYQGVSGNTIYF. The CDR3 coding sequence is TGTGCCAGCAGCTACCAGGGGGTCTCTGGAAACACCATATATTTT.

CDR3 amino acids: CSVAAGTGGEKLFF. For the CDR3, the DNA is TGCAGCGTCGCGGCCGGGACAGGAGGCGAAAAACTGTTTTTT. V and J are TRBV29-1 and TRBJ1-4; 8 bases are a match to TRBD1. Unmatched junction bases numbered 11, after V lost 6 bases and J lost 8 bases. Germline CDR1 and CDR2: SQVTM and ANQGSEA. CDR3 length: 14 amino acids.

The chain combines TRBV5-1 with TRBJ2-1; D is perhaps TRBD2 (6 bases). The V end lost 4 bases, the J end lost 4 bases, and 12 bases lay between the germline ends. The CDR3 sequence is 14 residues long. CDR1 is SGHRS, CDR2 YFSETQ, per germline. CDR3 nucleotides: TGCGCCAGCAGCCCACCCGGGGGTTACAATGAGCAGTTCTTC. Protein product: CASSPPGGYNEQFF. Combining the CDR3 with reference TRBV5-1 and TRBJ2-1 gives the whole variable domain KAGVTQTPRYLIKTRGQQVTLSCSPISGHRSVSWYQQTPGQGLQFLFEYFSETQRNKGNFPGRFSGRQFSNSRSEMNVSTLELGDSALYLCASSPPGGYNEQFFGPGTRLTVL.